This T cell receptor (beta chain) was captured in a study of blood T cell repertoires in COVID-19. TCRdb's copy holds only in-frame clones and misses some; the assay was immunoSEQ multiplex PCR. The sample has about 400,000 clones, around 90% seen once. Germline-derived CDR1 and CDR2 are LGHDT and YNNKEL (reference sequence). The ends were cut back, 3 bases at V and 2 bases at J, with 8 bases in the middle. This CDR3 is 13 amino acids long. The receptor comes from a woman between 35 and 50 years old with acute COVID-19. Sequencing was done on a sample of PBMCs or T cells enriched from blood (not recorded which). The rearrangement links TRBV3-1 (or the pseudogene TRBV3-2) to TRBJ2-7; D not certain. The CDR3 sequence is CASSHGFPYEQYF. Written as DNA, the CDR3 is TGTGCCAGCAGCCACGGGTTTCCCTACGAGCAGTACTTC.